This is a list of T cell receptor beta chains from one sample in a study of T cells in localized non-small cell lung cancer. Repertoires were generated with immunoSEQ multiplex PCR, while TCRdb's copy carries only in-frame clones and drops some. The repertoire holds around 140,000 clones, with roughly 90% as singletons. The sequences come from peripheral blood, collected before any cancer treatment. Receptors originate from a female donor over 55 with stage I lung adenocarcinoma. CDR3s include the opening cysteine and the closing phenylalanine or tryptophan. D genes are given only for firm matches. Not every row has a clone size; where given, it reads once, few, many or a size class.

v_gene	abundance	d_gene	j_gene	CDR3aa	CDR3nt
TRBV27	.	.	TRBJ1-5	CASSSFLGNQPQHF	TGTGCCAGCAGTTCGTTCCTAGGCAATCAGCCCCAGCATTTT
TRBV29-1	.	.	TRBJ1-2	CSVEQPGIYGYTF	TGCAGCGTTGAACAGCCGGGGATCTATGGCTACACCTTC
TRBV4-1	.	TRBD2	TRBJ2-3	CASSQDRLAVTDTQYF	TGCGCCAGCAGCCAAGACAGACTAGCGGTCACAGATACGCAGTATTTT
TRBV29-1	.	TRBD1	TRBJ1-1	CSVEVGPQGTEAFF	TGCAGCGTTGAAGTTGGGCCACAGGGGACTGAAGCTTTCTTT
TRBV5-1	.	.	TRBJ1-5	CASSPTGLSNQPQHF	TGCGCCAGCAGTCCTACAGGGCTTAGCAATCAGCCCCAGCATTTT
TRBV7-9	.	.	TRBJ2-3	CASSFTTVDTQYF	TGTGCCAGCAGCTTCACGACCGTAGATACGCAGTATTTT
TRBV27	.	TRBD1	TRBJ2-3	CASSFGTGWADTQYF	TGTGCCAGCAGCTTCGGGACAGGGTGGGCAGATACGCAGTATTTT
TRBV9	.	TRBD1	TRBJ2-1	CASSPGQADNEQFF	TGTGCCAGCAGCCCGGGACAGGCTGACAATGAGCAGTTCTTC
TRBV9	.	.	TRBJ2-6	CASSPLGTGANVLTF	TGTGCCAGCAGCCCCCTAGGGACAGGGGCCAACGTCCTGACTTTC
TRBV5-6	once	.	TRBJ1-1	CASSLNTEAFF	TGTGCCAGCAGCTTAAACACTGAAGCTTTCTTT
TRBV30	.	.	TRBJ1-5	CAWSGQKGLNQPQHF	TGTGCCTGGAGTGGACAAAAGGGACTCAATCAGCCCCAGCATTTT
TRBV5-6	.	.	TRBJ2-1	CASSLGFTYNEQFF	TGTGCCAGCAGCTTGGGGTTTACCTACAATGAGCAGTTCTTC
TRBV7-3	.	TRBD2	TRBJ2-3	CASSSGLGGADTQYF	TGTGCCAGCAGCTCCGGACTAGGAGGGGCAGATACGCAGTATTTT
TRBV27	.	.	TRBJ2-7	CASSPRQVSYEQYF	TGTGCCAGCAGTCCAAGACAGGTTTCCTACGAGCAGTACTTC
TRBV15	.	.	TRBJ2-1	CATSRDWPPNNSYNEQFF	TGTGCCACCAGCAGAGATTGGCCCCCAAACAACTCCTACAATGAGCAGTTCTTC
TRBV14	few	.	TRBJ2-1	CASSLSAAAYNEQFF	TGTGCCAGCAGCCTCTCTGCGGCAGCCTACAATGAGCAGTTCTTC
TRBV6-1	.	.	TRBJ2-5	CASREGAGRETQYF	TGTGCCAGCAGGGAGGGAGCGGGTAGAGAGACCCAGTACTTC
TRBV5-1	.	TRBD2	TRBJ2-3	CASSFGLAASTDTQYF	TGCGCCAGCAGCTTCGGACTAGCGGCAAGCACAGATACGCAGTATTTT
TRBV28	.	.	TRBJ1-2	CASSPTGNYGYTF	TGTGCCAGCAGTCCAACAGGGAACTATGGCTACACCTTC
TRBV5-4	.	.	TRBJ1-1	CASRDKRNTEAFF	TGTGCCAGCAGGGACAAAAGAAACACTGAAGCTTTCTTT
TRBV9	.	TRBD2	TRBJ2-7	CASSVTGTSVYEQYF	TGTGCCAGCAGCGTTACCGGGACTAGCGTTTACGAGCAGTACTTC
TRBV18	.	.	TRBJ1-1	CASSTPPGPLSTEAFF	TGTGCCAGCTCAACACCTCCGGGACCCCTGAGCACTGAAGCTTTCTTT
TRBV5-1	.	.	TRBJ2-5	CASSLSGEETQYF	TGCGCCAGCAGCTTGTCGGGAGAAGAGACCCAGTACTTC
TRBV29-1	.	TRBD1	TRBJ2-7	CSVARDSFYEQYF	TGCAGCGTTGCCCGGGACAGCTTCTACGAGCAGTACTTC
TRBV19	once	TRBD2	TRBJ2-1	CASSTKGTSGSVYEQFF	TGTGCCAGTAGTACCAAAGGGACTAGCGGGTCCGTGTATGAGCAGTTCTTC
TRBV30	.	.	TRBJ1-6	CAWAGTQNSPLHF	TGTGCCTGGGCCGGGACACAAAATTCACCCCTCCACTTT
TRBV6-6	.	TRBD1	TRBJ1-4	CASSPRDSRNEKLFF	TGTGCCAGCAGTCCCCGGGACAGCCGTAATGAAAAACTGTTTTTT
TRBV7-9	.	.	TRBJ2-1	CASRSPSDQFF	TGTGCCAGCAGATCTCCTAGCGATCAGTTCTTC
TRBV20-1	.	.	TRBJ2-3	CGGQQTTTQYF	TGCGGAGGACAGCAGACGACAACGCAGTATTTT
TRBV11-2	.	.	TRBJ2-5	CASSLLSGPWTQYF	TGTGCCAGCAGCTTACTGTCCGGACCTTGGACCCAGTACTTC
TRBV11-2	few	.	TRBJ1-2	CASSLGVMGGGYTF	TGTGCCAGCAGCTTAGGTGTGATGGGGGGTGGCTACACCTTC
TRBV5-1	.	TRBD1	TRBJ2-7	CASSPSTGGIYEQYF	TGCGCCAGCAGCCCGTCGACAGGGGGAATCTACGAGCAGTACTTC
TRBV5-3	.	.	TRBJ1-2	CARSFRLANYGYTF	TGTGCCAGAAGCTTCAGGTTAGCTAACTATGGCTACACCTTC
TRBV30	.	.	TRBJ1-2	CAWSFTGGDGYTF	TGTGCCTGGAGTTTTACCGGGGGCGATGGCTACACCTTC
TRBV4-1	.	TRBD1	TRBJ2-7	CASSENPGQGEQYF	TGCGCCAGCAGCGAAAACCCGGGACAGGGAGAGCAGTACTTC
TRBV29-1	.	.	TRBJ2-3	CSVKNSADTQYF	TGCAGCGTAAAGAATAGCGCAGATACGCAGTATTTT
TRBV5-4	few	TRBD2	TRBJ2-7	CASSLAAGGTRTYEQYF	TGTGCCAGCAGCTTGGCGGCGGGAGGCACTCGGACCTACGAGCAGTACTTC